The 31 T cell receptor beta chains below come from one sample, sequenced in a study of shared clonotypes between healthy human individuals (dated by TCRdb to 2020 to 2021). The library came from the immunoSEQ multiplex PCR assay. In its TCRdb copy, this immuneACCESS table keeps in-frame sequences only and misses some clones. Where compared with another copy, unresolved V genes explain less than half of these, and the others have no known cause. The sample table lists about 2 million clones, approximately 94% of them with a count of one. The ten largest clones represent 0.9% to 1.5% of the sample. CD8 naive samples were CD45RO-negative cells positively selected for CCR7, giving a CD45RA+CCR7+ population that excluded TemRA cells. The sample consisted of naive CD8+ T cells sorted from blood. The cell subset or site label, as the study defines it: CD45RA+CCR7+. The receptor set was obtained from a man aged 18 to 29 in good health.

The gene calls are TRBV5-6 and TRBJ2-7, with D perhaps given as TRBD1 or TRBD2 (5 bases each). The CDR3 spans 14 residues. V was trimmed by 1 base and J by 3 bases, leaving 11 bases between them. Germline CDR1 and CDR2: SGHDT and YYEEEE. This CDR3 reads CASSLSGPVYEQYF. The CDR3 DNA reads TGTGCCAGCAGCTTGTCGGGGCCGGTCTACGAGCAGTACTTC.

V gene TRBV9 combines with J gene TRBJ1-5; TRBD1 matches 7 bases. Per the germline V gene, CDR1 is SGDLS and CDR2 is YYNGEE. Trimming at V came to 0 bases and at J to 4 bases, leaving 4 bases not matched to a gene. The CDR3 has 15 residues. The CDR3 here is CASSVGDSVNQPQHF. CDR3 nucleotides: TGTGCCAGCAGCGTAGGGGACAGCGTGAATCAGCCCCAGCATTTT.

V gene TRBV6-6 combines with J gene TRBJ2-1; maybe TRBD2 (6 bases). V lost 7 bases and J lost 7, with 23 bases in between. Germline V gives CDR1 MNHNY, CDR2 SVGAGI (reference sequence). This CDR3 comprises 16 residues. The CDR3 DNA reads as TGTGCCAGCATCGGAGGGGTCATGGGCTTACGGAATGAGCAGTTCTTC. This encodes CASIGGVMGLRNEQFF.

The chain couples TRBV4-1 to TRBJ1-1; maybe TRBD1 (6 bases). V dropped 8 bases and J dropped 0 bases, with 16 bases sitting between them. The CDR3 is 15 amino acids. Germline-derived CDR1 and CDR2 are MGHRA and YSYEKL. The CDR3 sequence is CASSSDRGMNTEAFF. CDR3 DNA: TGCGCCAGCTCATCCGATAGGGGGATGAACACTGAAGCTTTCTTT.

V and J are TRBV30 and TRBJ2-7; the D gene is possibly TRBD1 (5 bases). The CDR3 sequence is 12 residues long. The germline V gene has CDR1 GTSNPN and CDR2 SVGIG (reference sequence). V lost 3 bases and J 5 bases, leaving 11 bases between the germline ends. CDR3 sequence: CAWSVAGHEQYF. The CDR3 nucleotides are TGTGCCTGGAGCGTGGCAGGGCACGAGCAGTACTTC.

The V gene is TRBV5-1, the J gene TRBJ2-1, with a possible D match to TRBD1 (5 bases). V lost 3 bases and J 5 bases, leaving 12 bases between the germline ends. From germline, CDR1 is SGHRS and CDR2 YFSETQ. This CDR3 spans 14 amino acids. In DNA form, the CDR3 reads TGCGCCAGCAGCTCCTTCGACAGAGACAATGAGCAGTTCTTC. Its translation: CASSSFDRDNEQFF.

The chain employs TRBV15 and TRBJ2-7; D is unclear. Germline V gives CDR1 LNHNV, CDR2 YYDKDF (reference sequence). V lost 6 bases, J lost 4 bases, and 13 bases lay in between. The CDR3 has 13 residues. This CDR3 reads CATSTLWDYEQYF. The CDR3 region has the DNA TGTGCCACCAGTACCCTGTGGGATTACGAGCAGTACTTC.

The CDR3 nucleotides are TGTGCCAGCAGCCGTGACCGGGACAGGGACACAGATACGCAGTATTTT. Its protein is CASSRDRDRDTDTQYF. The rearrangement joins TRBV7-8 to TRBJ2-3; 9 positions agree with TRBD1. The V segment lost 5 bases and the J segment 2 bases; nucleotides outside the gene matches: 8. Germline CDR1 is SGHVS and CDR2 is FQNEAQ. CDR3 length: 16 amino acids.

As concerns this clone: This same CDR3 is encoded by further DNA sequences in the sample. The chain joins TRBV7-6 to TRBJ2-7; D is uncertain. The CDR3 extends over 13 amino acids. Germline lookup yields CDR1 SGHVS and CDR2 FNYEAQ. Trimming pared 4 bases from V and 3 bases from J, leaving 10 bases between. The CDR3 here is CASSSDGSYEQYF. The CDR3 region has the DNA TGTGCCAGCAGCTCGGACGGTAGCTACGAGCAGTACTTC.

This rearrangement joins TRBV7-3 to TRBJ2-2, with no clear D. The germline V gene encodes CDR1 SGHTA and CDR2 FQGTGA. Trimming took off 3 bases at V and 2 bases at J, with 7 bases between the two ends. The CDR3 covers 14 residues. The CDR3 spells CASSFLGNTGELFF. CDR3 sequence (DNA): TGTGCCAGCAGCTTTTTGGGTAACACCGGGGAGCTGTTTTTT.

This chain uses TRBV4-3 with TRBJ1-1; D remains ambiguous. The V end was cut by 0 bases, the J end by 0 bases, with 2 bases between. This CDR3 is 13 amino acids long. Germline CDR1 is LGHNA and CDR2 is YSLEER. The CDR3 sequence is CASSQDMNTEAFF. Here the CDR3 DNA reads TGCGCCAGCAGCCAAGATATGAACACTGAAGCTTTCTTT.

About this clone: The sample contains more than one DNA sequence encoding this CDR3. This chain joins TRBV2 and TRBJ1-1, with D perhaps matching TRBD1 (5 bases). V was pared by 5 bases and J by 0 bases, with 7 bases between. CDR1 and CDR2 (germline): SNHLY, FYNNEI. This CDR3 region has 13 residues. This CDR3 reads CASSPGLNTEAFF. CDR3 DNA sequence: TGTGCCAGCAGTCCGGGACTGAACACTGAAGCTTTCTTT.

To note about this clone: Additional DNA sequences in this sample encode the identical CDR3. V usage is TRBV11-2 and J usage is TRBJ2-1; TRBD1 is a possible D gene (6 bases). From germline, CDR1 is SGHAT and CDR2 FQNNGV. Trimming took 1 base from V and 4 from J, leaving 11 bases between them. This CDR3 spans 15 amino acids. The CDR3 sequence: CASSLVGGGYNEQFF. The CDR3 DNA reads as TGTGCCAGCAGCTTAGTTGGGGGCGGTTACAATGAGCAGTTCTTC.

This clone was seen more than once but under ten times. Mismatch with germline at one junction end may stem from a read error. The CDR3 reads CASSHLGVAGELFF. Written as DNA, the CDR3 is TGTGCTAGCAGCCACCTAGGCGTAGCCGGGGAGCTGTTTTTT. The chain is built from TRBV7-7 and TRBJ2-2; no clear D gene. This CDR3 contains 14 residues. Germline-derived CDR1 and CDR2 are SSHAT and FNYEAQ (reference sequence).

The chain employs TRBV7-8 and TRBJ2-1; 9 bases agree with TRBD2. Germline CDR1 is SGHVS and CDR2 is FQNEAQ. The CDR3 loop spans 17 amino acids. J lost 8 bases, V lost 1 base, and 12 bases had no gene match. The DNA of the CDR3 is TGTGCCAGCAGCTTAGTTTATGTAGGGACTAGCTTACATGAGCAGTTCTTC. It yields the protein CASSLVYVGTSLHEQFF. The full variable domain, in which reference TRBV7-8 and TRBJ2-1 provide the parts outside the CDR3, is GAGVSQSPRYKVAKRGQDVALRCDPISGHVSLFWYQQALGQGPEFLTYFQNEAQLDKSGLPSDRFFAERPEGSVSTLKIQRTQQEDSAVYLCASSLVYVGTSLHEQFFGPGTRLTVL.

CDR3 in DNA: TGCAGCGCAGGGACAGCTAACTATGGCTACACCTTC. Its protein product is CSAGTANYGYTF. V and J are TRBV29-1 and TRBJ1-2, with 7 bases that match TRBD1. CDR1 and CDR2 (germline): SQVTM, ANQGSEA. With 7 bases clipped from V and 0 bases from J, the junction kept 2 bases outside the gene matches. The CDR3 spans 12 residues.

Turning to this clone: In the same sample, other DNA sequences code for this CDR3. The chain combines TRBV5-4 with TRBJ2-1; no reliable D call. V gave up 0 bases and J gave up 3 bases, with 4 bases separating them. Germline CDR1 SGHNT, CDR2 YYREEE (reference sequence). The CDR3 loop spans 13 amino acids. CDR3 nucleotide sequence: TGTGCCAGCAGCTTGGGCAGCTACAATGAGCAGTTCTTC. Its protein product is CASSLGSYNEQFF. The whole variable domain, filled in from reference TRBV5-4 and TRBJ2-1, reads ETGVTQSPTHLIKTRGQQVTLRCSSQSGHNTVSWYQQALGQGPQFIFQYYREEENGRGNFPPRFSGLQFPNYSSELNVNALELDDSALYLCASSLGSYNEQFFGPGTRLTVL.

CDR3 residues: CASSFWGTSEAFF. The CDR3 DNA reads TGTGCCAGCAGCTTCTGGGGGACTTCTGAAGCTTTCTTT. The J gene is TRBJ1-1, the V gene TRBV5-6; D is perhaps TRBD1 (5 bases). This CDR3 region has 13 residues. Per germline, CDR1 SGHDT and CDR2 YYEEEE. V lost 2 bases, J lost 6 bases, and 11 bases lay in between.

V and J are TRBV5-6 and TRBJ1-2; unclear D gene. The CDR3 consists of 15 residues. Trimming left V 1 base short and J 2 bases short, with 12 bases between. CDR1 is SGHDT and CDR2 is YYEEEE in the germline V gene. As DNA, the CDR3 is TGTGCCAGCAGCTTGAGTTGGTCCGAAAACTATGGCTACACCTTC. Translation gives CASSLSWSENYGYTF.

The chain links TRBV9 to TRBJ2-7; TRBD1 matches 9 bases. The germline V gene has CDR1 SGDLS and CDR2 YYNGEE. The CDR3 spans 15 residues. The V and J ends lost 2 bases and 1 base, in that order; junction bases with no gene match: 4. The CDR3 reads CASSVGQGYSYEQYF. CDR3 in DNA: TGTGCCAGCAGCGTGGGACAGGGTTATTCCTACGAGCAGTACTTC.

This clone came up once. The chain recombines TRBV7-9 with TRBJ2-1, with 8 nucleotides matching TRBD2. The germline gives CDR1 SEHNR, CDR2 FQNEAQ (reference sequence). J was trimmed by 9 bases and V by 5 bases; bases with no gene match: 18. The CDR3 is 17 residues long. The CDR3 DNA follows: TGTGCCAGCAGCCCGCCCTTGCATGGGGCCGGGGGGGGTGAGCAGTTCTTC. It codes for CASSPPLHGAGGGEQFF. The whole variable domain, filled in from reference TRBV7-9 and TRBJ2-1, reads DTGVSQNPRHKITKRGQNVTFRCDPISEHNRLYWYRQTLGQGPEFLTYFQNEAQLEKSRLLSDRFSAERPKGSFSTLEIQRTEQGDSAMYLCASSPPLHGAGGGEQFFGPGTRLTVL.

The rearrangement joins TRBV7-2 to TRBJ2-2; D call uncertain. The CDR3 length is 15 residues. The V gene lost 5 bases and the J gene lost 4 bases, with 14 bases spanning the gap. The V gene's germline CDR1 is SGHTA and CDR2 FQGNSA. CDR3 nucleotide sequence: TGTGCCAGCAGCCATGGGGTCGTGGGCACCGGGGAGCTGTTTTTT. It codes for CASSHGVVGTGELFF.

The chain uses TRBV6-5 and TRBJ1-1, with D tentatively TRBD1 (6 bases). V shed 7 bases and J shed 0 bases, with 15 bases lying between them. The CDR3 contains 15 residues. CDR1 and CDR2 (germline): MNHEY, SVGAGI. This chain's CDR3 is CASNYREGMNTEAFF. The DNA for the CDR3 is TGTGCCAGCAACTACAGGGAGGGGATGAACACTGAAGCTTTCTTT.

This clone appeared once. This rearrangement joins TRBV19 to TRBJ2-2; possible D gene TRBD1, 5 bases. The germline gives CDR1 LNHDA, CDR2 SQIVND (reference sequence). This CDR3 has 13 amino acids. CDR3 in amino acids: CASDDSLTGELFF. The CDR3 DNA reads TGTGCTTCCGACGACAGCCTCACCGGGGAGCTGTTTTTT.

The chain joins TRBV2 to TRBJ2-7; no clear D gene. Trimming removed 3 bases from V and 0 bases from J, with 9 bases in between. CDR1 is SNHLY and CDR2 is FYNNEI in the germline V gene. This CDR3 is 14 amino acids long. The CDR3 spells CASSDTENSYEQYF. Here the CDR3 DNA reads TGTGCCAGCAGTGACACAGAGAACTCCTACGAGCAGTACTTC. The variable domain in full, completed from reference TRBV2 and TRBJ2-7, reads EPEVTQTPSHQVTQMGQEVILRCVPISNHLYFYWYRQILGQKVEFLVSFYNNEISEKSEIFDDQFSVERPDGSNFTLKIRSTKLEDSAMYFCASSDTENSYEQYFGPGTRLTVT.

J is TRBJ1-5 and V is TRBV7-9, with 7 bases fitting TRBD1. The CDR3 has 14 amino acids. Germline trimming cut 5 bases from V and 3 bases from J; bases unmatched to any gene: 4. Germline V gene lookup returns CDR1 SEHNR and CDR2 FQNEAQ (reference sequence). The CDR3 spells CASSDGTVNQPQHF. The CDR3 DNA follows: TGTGCCAGCAGCGACGGGACAGTCAATCAGCCCCAGCATTTT.

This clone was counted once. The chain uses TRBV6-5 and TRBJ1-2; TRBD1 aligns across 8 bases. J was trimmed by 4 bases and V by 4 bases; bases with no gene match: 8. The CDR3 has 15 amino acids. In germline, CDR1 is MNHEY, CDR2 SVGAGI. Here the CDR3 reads CASSLQTGALYGYTF. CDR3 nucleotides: TGTGCCAGCAGTTTGCAGACAGGGGCGCTCTATGGCTACACCTTC.

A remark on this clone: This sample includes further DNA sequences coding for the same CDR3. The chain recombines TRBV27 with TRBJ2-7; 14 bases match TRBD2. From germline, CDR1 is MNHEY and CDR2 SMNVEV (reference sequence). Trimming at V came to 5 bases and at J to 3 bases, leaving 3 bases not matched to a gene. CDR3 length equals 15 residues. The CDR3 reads CASSPGTSGSYEQYF. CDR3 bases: TGTGCCAGCAGTCCTGGGACTAGCGGGAGCTACGAGCAGTACTTC.

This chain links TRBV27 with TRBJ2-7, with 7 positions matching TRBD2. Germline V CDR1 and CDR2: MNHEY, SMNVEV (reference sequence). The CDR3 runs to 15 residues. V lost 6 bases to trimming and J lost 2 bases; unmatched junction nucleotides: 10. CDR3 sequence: CASSPSGTMPYEQYF. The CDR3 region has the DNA TGTGCCAGCAGCCCTTCCGGGACTATGCCCTACGAGCAGTACTTC.

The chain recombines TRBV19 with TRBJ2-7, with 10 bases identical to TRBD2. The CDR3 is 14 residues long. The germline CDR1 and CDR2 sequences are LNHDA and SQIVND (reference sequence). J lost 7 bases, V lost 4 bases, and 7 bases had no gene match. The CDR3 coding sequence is TGTGCCAGTAGTACGTCACTAGCGGGGAAGGAGCAGTACTTC. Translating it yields CASSTSLAGKEQYF. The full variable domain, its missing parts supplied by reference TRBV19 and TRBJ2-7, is DGGITQSPKYLFRKEGQNVTLSCEQNLNHDAMYWYRQDPGQGLRLIYYSQIVNDFQKGDIAEGYSVSREKKESFPLTVTSAQKNPTAFYLCASSTSLAGKEQYFGPGTRLTVT.

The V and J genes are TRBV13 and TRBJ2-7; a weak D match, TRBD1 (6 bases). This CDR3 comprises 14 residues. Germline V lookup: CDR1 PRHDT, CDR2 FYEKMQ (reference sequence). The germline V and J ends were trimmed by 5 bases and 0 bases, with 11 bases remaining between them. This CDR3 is CASSPGHLSYEQYF. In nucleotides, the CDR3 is TGTGCCAGCAGCCCGGGACACCTCTCCTACGAGCAGTACTTC.